This note documents a single T cell receptor beta chain sequence. The data were obtained in a study of cytomegalovirus exposure and HLA in healthy donors. Trimming pared 0 bases from V and 5 bases from J, leaving 14 bases between. This CDR3 is 15 amino acids long. Germline V CDR1 and CDR2: MNHNY, SVGAGI (reference sequence). Use of 60 Vbeta and 13 Jbeta primers characterized the PCR. Clones were read by immunoSEQ multiplex PCR, and TCRdb kept only the in-frame ones, dropping some. The sample has about 120,000 clones, 65% to 80% seen once. The TCR was taken from a man in his 60s in good health and CMV-seropositive. Sequencing was performed on PBMCs. This chain joins TRBV6-6 and TRBJ2-7; tentatively, D is TRBD1 (5 bases). The CDR3 DNA reads as TGTGCCAGCAGTTACTCCCGGACATTACCCCACGAGCAGTACTTC. It yields the protein CASSYSRTLPHEQYF.